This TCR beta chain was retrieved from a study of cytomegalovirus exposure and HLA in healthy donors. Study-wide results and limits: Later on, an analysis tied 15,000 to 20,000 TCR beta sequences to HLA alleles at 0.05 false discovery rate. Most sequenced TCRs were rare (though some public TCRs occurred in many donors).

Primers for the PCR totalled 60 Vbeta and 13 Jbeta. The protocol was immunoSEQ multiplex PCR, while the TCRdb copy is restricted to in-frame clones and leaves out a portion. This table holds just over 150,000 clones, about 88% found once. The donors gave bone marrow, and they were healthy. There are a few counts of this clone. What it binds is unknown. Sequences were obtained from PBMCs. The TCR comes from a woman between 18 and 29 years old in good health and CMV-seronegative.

In nucleotides, the CDR3 is TGTGCCAGCAGCGGGTTAAGCGGTCGCTCCTACGAGCAGTACTTC. Residues: CASSGLSGRSYEQYF. This rearrangement joins TRBV2 to TRBJ2-5; D possibly corresponds to TRBD2 (5 bases). The better agreement between TRBJ2-7 and the DNA end casts doubt on the J call. The germline V gene encodes CDR1 SNHLY and CDR2 FYNNEI. The CDR3 is made up of 15 amino acids.